This TCR beta chain was sequenced in a study of CD4 T cells in relation to SARS-CoV-2 and coronaviruses. Turning to the study itself: After 10 days of antigen culture, PBMC TCR beta CDR3s were sequenced. The negative reference was HIV-1 Nef peptide pool or peptide-free culture.

CD4+ T cells from unexposed donors were obtained before the COVID-19 pandemic (2011-2018). The cells were cultured for 10 days before CD4+ T cells were isolated. Unexposed-donor CD4+ T cells were probed with SARS-CoV-2 S/N and four cold-coronavirus spikes, cells permitting. Assay used: immunoSEQ multiplex PCR; TCRdb lists only in-frame clones, some missing. The sample lists 20,000 to 25,000 clones, roughly four fifths seen once, with about a fifth in the top ten. In regard to this clone: The antigen remains undetermined.

Source material: CD4+ T cells from PBMCs, cultured in vitro. The clonotype originates from a human donor in good health.

CDR3 DNA: TGTGCCAGCAGTGCCGACACAGATACGCAGTATTTT. Its protein product is CASSADTDTQYF. V is TRBV2 and J is TRBJ2-3, with no clear D. The CDR3 has 12 residues. V lost 4 bases to trimming and J lost 2 bases, with 4 bases between them. Germline V gene lookup returns CDR1 SNHLY and CDR2 FYNNEI.